The 26 T cell receptor beta chains below come from one sample, sequenced in a study of T cell repertoires in cytomegalovirus infection. TCRdb reanalysed the reads using MiXCR and keeps one entry per CDR3 protein. The sample records 80,000 to 90,000 distinct CDR3 sequences, about 44% being singletons. For these TCRs, the target antigens are not known. Sequenced material: CD8+ T cells from cultured PBMCs, taken from culture after CMV antigen stimulation. The source is a human donor in good health (CMV status not recorded). Some clones in this sample may be carry-over from other donors' samples.

The chain links TRBV11-2 to TRBJ1-1; 7 positions agree with TRBD1. Germline V gene sequence: CDR1 SGHAT, CDR2 FQNNGV. V dropped 4 bases and J dropped 1; count of bases not matched to a gene: 9. The CDR3 spans 16 residues. CDR3 nucleotides: TGTGCCAGCAGCTCCACAGGGGCCTGGCCGAACACTGAAGCTTTCTTT. Its protein product is CASSSTGAWPNTEAFF.

This clonotype turned up a few times. J is TRBJ1-2 and V is TRBV5-4; D is unclear. Germline CDR1 reads SGHNT; CDR2 reads YYREEE (reference sequence). V was cut by 1 base and J by 6 bases, with 7 bases left in between. This CDR3 comprises 12 residues. CDR3 bases: TGTGCCAGCAGCTTGTATGGGAATGGCTACACCTTC. It codes for CASSLYGNGYTF.

The chain links TRBV4-1 to TRBJ2-7; tentatively, D is TRBD1 or TRBD2 (5 bases each). Germline values: CDR1 MGHRA, CDR2 YSYEKL. The CDR3 is 12 amino acids. Trimming shortened V by 2 bases and J by 5 bases, and 7 bases separated the two germline ends. In DNA form, the CDR3 reads TGCGCCAGCAGCCAAAGGGACGACGAGCAGTACTTC. Protein product: CASSQRDDEQYF.

This chain connects TRBV4-1 to TRBJ1-5, with D uncertain. Trimming left V 3 bases short and J 2 bases short, with 17 bases between. The length of the CDR3 is 17 residues. Germline V gene data show CDR1 as MGHRA and CDR2 as YSYEKL. CDR3 protein: CASSHRWETSGNQPQHF. In DNA, the CDR3 is TGCGCCAGCAGCCACAGATGGGAAACCTCGGGCAATCAGCCCCAGCATTTT.

The V gene is TRBV7-9, the J gene TRBJ2-7; 8 bases align to TRBD2. Per germline, CDR1 SEHNR and CDR2 FQNEAQ (reference sequence). J gave up 5 bases and V 4 bases, and 7 bases lay outside the gene matches. This CDR3 spans 14 amino acids. In DNA, the CDR3 is TGTGCCAGCAGCTCAGGCGCGGGGGGAAACGAGCAGTACTTC. Protein: CASSSGAGGNEQYF.

This clonotype has only a few counts. CDR3 sequence (DNA): TGTGCCAGCAGCTCTGGACTAGCGGCCTACAATGAGCAGTTCTTC. Translation gives CASSSGLAAYNEQFF. V usage is TRBV7-2 and J usage is TRBJ2-1; 10 nucleotides align to TRBD2. The CDR3 extends over 15 amino acids. Per the germline V gene, CDR1 is SGHTA and CDR2 is FQGNSA. Trimming at V came to 4 bases and at J to 2 bases, leaving 2 bases not matched to a gene.

V and J are TRBV7-6 and TRBJ2-5, with D possibly being TRBD2 (6 bases). Per the germline V gene, CDR1 is SGHVS and CDR2 is FNYEAQ. The V gene lost 3 bases and the J gene lost 5 bases, with 16 bases spanning the gap. The CDR3 spans 15 residues. Here the CDR3 reads CASSLEGGHSETQYF. The CDR3, as DNA: TGTGCCAGCAGCTTGGAGGGAGGACATTCGGAGACCCAGTACTTC.

The V call is TRBV7-8, the J call TRBJ2-1; D call uncertain. CDR1 and CDR2 from the germline V gene are SGHVS and FQNEAQ. CDR3 length equals 15 residues. V gave up 2 bases and J gave up 0 bases, with 8 bases separating them. CDR3: CASSLTRSSYNEQFF. Written as DNA, the CDR3 is TGTGCCAGCAGCTTAACGCGTAGCTCCTACAATGAGCAGTTCTTC.

J is TRBJ2-4 and V is TRBV5-6; 9 positions agree with TRBD2. This CDR3 has 15 amino acids. J gave up 0 bases and V 7 bases, and 5 bases lay outside the gene matches. Germline V gives CDR1 SGHDT, CDR2 YYEEEE. The CDR3 bases are TGTGCCAGCGGTAGCGGGAGCTTAGCCAAAAACATTCAGTACTTC. It specifies CASGSGSLAKNIQYF.

V gene TRBV19 combines with J gene TRBJ2-1; D uncertain. This CDR3 is built from 15 residues. The V and J ends lost 3 bases and 0 bases respectively, with 9 bases between them. Germline loops: CDR1 LNHDA, CDR2 SQIVND (reference sequence). The CDR3: CASSIIESSYNEQFF. In DNA, the CDR3 is TGTGCCAGTAGTATTATTGAAAGCTCCTACAATGAGCAGTTCTTC.

This clonotype was counted only a few times. This chain connects TRBV12-3 or TRBV12-4 to TRBJ2-2; D tentatively reads TRBD1 or TRBD2 (5 bases each). V was cut by 5 bases and J by 4 bases, with 17 bases left in between. This CDR3 has 16 residues. The DNA for the CDR3 is TGTGCCAGCAGTCTCGGGGACCGCCCAGCCACCGGGGAGCTGTTTTTT. Its translation is CASSLGDRPATGELFF.

The chain uses TRBV6-8 and TRBJ2-2; the match to TRBD2 covers 12 bases. CDR1 MNHGY and CDR2 SAAAGT come from the germline V gene. This CDR3 is built from 19 residues. V trimming: 0 bases; J trimming: 5 bases; junction bases outside the gene matches: 10. CDR3 loop: CASSYSSLAGGLRTGELFF. As DNA, the CDR3 is TGTGCCAGCAGTTACTCTAGTCTAGCGGGGGGGCTGCGGACCGGGGAGCTGTTTTTT.

The chain joins TRBV5-1 to TRBJ1-5; weak D call: TRBD1 (6 bases). The V and J ends lost 4 bases and 0 bases respectively, with 11 bases between them. CDR1 and CDR2 (germline): SGHRS, YFSETQ. There are 15 residues in the CDR3. The CDR3 reads CASSPGQHSNQPQHF. In nucleotides, the CDR3 is TGCGCCAGCAGCCCCGGACAGCATAGCAATCAGCCCCAGCATTTT.

The chain recombines TRBV12-3 or TRBV12-4 with TRBJ2-7, with D uncertain. The CDR3 sequence is 14 residues long. The V end lost 3 bases, the J end lost 3 bases, and 12 bases lay between the germline ends. CDR3 protein: CASSFLLHSYEQYF. CDR3 coding DNA: TGTGCCAGCAGTTTTTTACTTCACAGCTACGAGCAGTACTTC.

The chain uses TRBV5-1 and TRBJ2-1; 11 positions match TRBD1. CDR1 and CDR2 from the germline V gene are SGHRS and YFSETQ. Trimming cost V 0 bases and J 7 bases; bases outside gene matches: 6. This CDR3 region has 16 residues. This CDR3 is CASSLEGTGGYNEQFF. The CDR3 nucleotides are TGCGCCAGCAGCTTGGAAGGGACAGGGGGGTATAATGAGCAGTTCTTC. Combining the CDR3 with reference TRBV5-1 and TRBJ2-1 gives the whole variable domain KAGVTQTPRYLIKTRGQQVTLSCSPISGHRSVSWYQQTPGQGLQFLFEYFSETQRNKGNFPGRFSGRQFSNSRSEMNVSTLELGDSALYLCASSLEGTGGYNEQFFGPGTRLTVL.

The chain joins TRBV7-3 to TRBJ2-1, with TRBD2 matching 9 bases. Losses at the gene ends were 0 bases for V and 5 bases for J; bases not matched to a gene: 5. The CDR3 extends over 16 amino acids. Germline V CDR1 and CDR2: SGHTA, FQGTGA. This chain's CDR3 is CASSLTGLAGNNEQFF. CDR3 DNA sequence: TGTGCCAGCAGCTTAACTGGGCTAGCGGGGAACAATGAGCAGTTCTTC.

This clonotype has a single count. One end of the junction varies from germline; a read error may be responsible. The CDR3 loop is CATSRKSDSTDTQYF. Written as DNA, the CDR3 is TGCGCCACCAGCCGTAAAAGCGATAGCACAGATACGCAGTATTTT. The chain is built from TRBV4-1 and TRBJ2-3; unclear D gene. Per the germline V gene, CDR1 is MGHRA and CDR2 is YSYEKL. The CDR3 spans 15 residues.

This chain links TRBV2 with TRBJ2-1, with D uncertain. The CDR3 consists of 12 residues. Germline V gives CDR1 SNHLY, CDR2 FYNNEI. V was trimmed by 10 bases and J by 9 bases, leaving 16 bases between them. CDR3 sequence reads: CATSTWSTEQFF. CDR3 DNA: TGTGCCACTTCCACCTGGTCTACTGAGCAGTTCTTC.

This sequence joins TRBV20-1 and TRBJ2-7, with no clear D. The V and J ends lost 5 bases and 5 bases respectively, with 16 bases between them. Germline CDR1 is DFQATT and CDR2 is SNEGSKA (reference sequence). The CDR3 is made up of 13 amino acids. The CDR3, as DNA: TGCAGTGCTCTAGTGGCTCCGAACCACGAGCAGTACTTC. This encodes CSALVAPNHEQYF.

This clonotype was observed a few times. This chain joins TRBV11-2 and TRBJ2-7; D possibly corresponds to TRBD2 (5 bases). The CDR3 totals 12 residues. Germline CDR1 reads SGHAT; CDR2 reads FQNNGV. Between the trimmed V and J ends, which lost 3 bases and 4 bases, there was a span of 7 bases. The CDR3 region is CASSLPGYEQYF. CDR3 DNA: TGTGCCAGCAGCTTGCCGGGGTACGAGCAGTACTTC.

This clonotype showed up just once. This sequence joins TRBV3-1 and TRBJ2-7; a possible D gene is TRBD2 (6 bases). V lost 4 bases and J 0 bases, leaving 10 bases between the germline ends. Per the germline V gene, CDR1 is LGHDT and CDR2 is YNNKEL (reference sequence). This CDR3 has 14 amino acids. CDR3 sequence reads: CASSRRDSSYEQYF. The CDR3 region has the DNA TGTGCCAGCAGCCGCCGGGACTCCTCCTACGAGCAGTACTTC.

This clonotype has only a few counts. The V gene is TRBV2, the J gene TRBJ1-2, with a possible D match to TRBD1 (6 bases). CDR3 length: 15 residues. The V and J ends lost 3 bases and 7 bases respectively, with 18 bases between them. CDR1 is SNHLY and CDR2 is FYNNEI in the germline V gene. The CDR3 reads CASSEGGLRPVGYTF. The CDR3 DNA sequence: TGTGCCAGCAGTGAGGGGGGCCTACGTCCCGTTGGCTACACCTTC.

This clonotype occurred once. The chain carries TRBV27 and TRBJ1-5; possible D gene TRBD1, 6 bases. The V and J ends lost 3 bases and 6 bases respectively, with 9 bases between them. The CDR3 loop spans 13 amino acids. The germline V gene encodes CDR1 MNHEY and CDR2 SMNVEV (reference sequence). Here the CDR3 reads CASSFARGQPQHF. The DNA for the CDR3 is TGTGCCAGCAGTTTCGCCAGGGGTCAGCCCCAGCATTTT.

This clonotype appeared a few times. This chain connects TRBV27 to TRBJ2-1, with 9 bases lining up with TRBD1. In germline, CDR1 is MNHEY, CDR2 SMNVEV (reference sequence). This CDR3 has 17 residues. The J segment lost 6 bases and the V segment lost 1 base, leaving 10 bases of the junction unmatched. The CDR3 reads CASSLLETGTGPNEQFF. The CDR3 coding sequence is TGTGCCAGCAGTTTATTGGAAACCGGGACAGGGCCCAATGAGCAGTTCTTC.

This chain uses TRBV12-3 or TRBV12-4 with TRBJ1-4, with a tentative D call TRBD1 (6 bases). The CDR3 consists of 14 residues. Trimming took off 6 bases at V and 7 bases at J, with 15 bases between the two ends. CDR3 residues: CASSSGTWIEKLFF. DNA for the CDR3: TGTGCCAGCAGCTCCGGGACATGGATTGAAAAACTGTTTTTT.

This clonotype occurred a few times. This sequence joins TRBV20-1 and TRBJ2-2; tentatively, D is TRBD2 (7 bases). Trimming took 2 bases from V and 5 from J, leaving 9 bases between them. This CDR3 has 13 residues. Germline CDR1 DFQATT, CDR2 SNEGSKA (reference sequence). The CDR3 loop reads CSARRGGTGELFF. The CDR3 DNA is TGCAGTGCTAGAAGGGGGGGGACCGGGGAGCTGTTTTTT.